What follows is one TCR beta chain and its context. What it binds is unknown. This record belongs to a study of cytomegalovirus exposure and HLA in healthy donors. Notes on the study in general: Versus the approximately 700-donor mean, an Asian-associated ancestry cluster reportedly showed fewer N-insertions in a later analysis. What TCR beta sequences reportedly achieved was accurate prediction of HLA-A and HLA-B alleles in most subjects. About 87% or about 30% of the time was how often most TCR beta V segments were productive, according to an earlier analysis. In a later analysis, TCR association rates varied by HLA locus: DRB1 most, HLA-C fewest.

The primer mix had 60 Vbeta and 13 Jbeta primers. Here immunoSEQ multiplex PCR was the method, and the copy in TCRdb shows in-frame clones only, minus some. The data contain 70,000 to 100,000 clones, around two thirds of them seen just once; the ten biggest clones take up under 7.5%. The CDR3 consists of 10 residues. V gave up 7 bases and J gave up 9 bases, with 7 bases separating them. Germline V gives CDR1 SGHTA, CDR2 FQGTGA. Sequences were obtained from PBMCs. The sequence was obtained from a woman aged 45-65 years in good health and CMV-seropositive. The rearrangement uses TRBV7-3 and TRBJ1-5, with D hard to call. This chain's CDR3 is CASNIAPQHF. The CDR3, as DNA: TGTGCCAGCAACATTGCGCCCCAGCATTTT.